This T cell receptor (beta chain) was found in a study of T cell responses to AZD1222 COVID-19 vaccine (dated by TCRdb to about 2021). Regarding the study in general: TCR sequencing was performed for 233 trial participants, of whom 200 to 210 were given two doses of AZD1222 and some 26 were given two doses of MenACWY control vaccine. Trial participants were enrolled by age into 18-55, 56-69 and 70-plus year subgroups, with roughly 160, 29 and 62 TCR-sequenced participants respectively.

This specimen's time point label, interpreted: about 28 days (+/-7) after the second vaccine dose. AZD1222 recipients whose second dose came at about 4 weeks and those whose second dose came at about 12 weeks were combined into one group, since spike-specific TCR depth and breadth did not differ between the two schedules. The vaccinee samples were drawn from two UK trials, COV001 and COV002, one of which was a single-blind randomized controlled phase 2/3 trial testing AZD1222 (ChAdOx1 nCoV-19) in healthy adults. For TCRbeta chain sequencing, PBMC samples from trial participants were taken at day 0 and at day 28 after the second dose. This clone was seen only once. There is no known antigen for this receptor. It has no much larger one-base neighbor in the sample; base qualities were not kept. The CDR3 regions of human TCRbeta chains were subjected to immunosequencing. As for the authors' bioinformatics: Repertoire TCRs were checked for matches against a reference library of SARS-CoV-2-specific TCRs that had been generated using the MIRA antigen-specificity platform. Breadth was defined as the fraction of unique TCRs that were SARS-CoV-2-associated, and depth was defined as the fraction of total T cells that were SARS-CoV-2-associated. Using the MIRA data, every spike-specific TCR was mapped to the spike region that the TCR reacted to and assigned to either a CD4 or a CD8 class. Log10-transformed breadth and depth values were compared by one-way ANOVA with Sidak's multiple comparisons tests. TCRdb re-hosts the immuneACCESS table, in-frame sequences only. Its copies lack some clones; in the studies checked, an unresolved V gene accounts for under half of them, and the cause for the rest is not known. Clonal size and the V and J genes are those of that table, whereas D and trimming came from the DNA. The sample table records 80,000 or so clones; 90% of these occur just once. 2.5% to 4% of the sample is taken by the ten largest.

The paper as a whole reports these results and caveats: In the small 56-69-year group, the increase in depth fell short of significance, most likely because of low power. The vaccine-associated CD4 TCRs covered the entire spike protein, and the dominant responses fell in regions 160-218 and 743-854. Nearly half of unique spike-specific TCRs reportedly recognized epitopes outside regions mutated in the B.1.351 and B.1.1.7 variants. Participants were mostly white British, with more females than males. The authors suggested clonal diversity may have been underestimated. After two AZD1222 doses, both the breadth and the depth of spike-specific TCRs were significantly higher than at day 0 and than in MenACWY recipients. Because no day 14 peak-response samples were available, the repertoires could be characterized only after the peak T cell response. Conclusions about previously exposed vaccinees are limited because only six or seven AZD1222 recipients were SARS-CoV-2 seropositive at baseline.

There are 15 amino acids in the CDR3, from cysteine to phenylalanine inclusive. The kept DNA is CDR3 alone, 45 bases in frame from the first base. Based on the germline V gene, the CDR1 and CDR2 sequences are MDHEN and SYDVKM. V has 5 bases trimmed and J has 6 bases trimmed; junction bases matching no gene number 6. The V and J genes are TRBV28 and TRBJ1-5, with 11 central nucleotides matching TRBD1. The TCR originated in an adult who received the AZD1222 COVID-19 vaccine. The source material was peripheral blood, sampled 28 days after the second AZD1222 dose. The CDR3 reads as follows: CASSPTDRGRQPQHF. The nucleotide sequence reads TGTGCCAGCAGTCCCACGGACAGGGGGCGTCAGCCCCAGCATTTT.